This T cell receptor beta chain derives from a study of cytomegalovirus exposure and HLA in healthy donors (dated 2017 in TCRdb). In the study overall: An earlier analysis of approximately 590 of the donors reported roughly 270 Gb of sequence data and roughly 100 million unique TCR beta sequences from about 200 million T cells. An earlier analysis of 587 of the donors used high-throughput TCR beta sequencing to judge whether each TCR beta V gene segment behaved as functional or pseudogenic. Donor age, sex, ethnicity and CMV serostatus were compiled together with the repertoire data. Across 300 to 500 genotyped donors of the cohort, an average of approximately 200,000 unique TCR beta nucleotide sequences per donor were sequenced, and 15% to 20% of those sequences were non-productive. A later analysis re-examined previously published TCR beta repertoires from around 670 donors and added high-resolution HLA genotyping to investigate patterns of TCR occurrence. HLA typing covered class I and class II loci at four-digit resolution. The study profiled the T cell repertoires of around 700 subjects by immunosequencing and related them to cytomegalovirus serostatus. A later genetic analysis used genome-wide SNP genotypes for about three fifths of the 666 donors, treating that subset as a discovery cohort. Typing coverage differed by locus: A, B, C, DRB1 and DQB1 were typed in roughly 620-630 donors, DQA1 in 500 to 550, DPA1 in around 610, and DPB1 in roughly 470. The study was designed to test whether signatures of past pathogen exposure could be identified by cataloging public T cell receptors. Rather than drawing on any new phenotypic data, the later analysis identified candidate immune exposures from TCR beta sequences and the way those sequences occurred across donors. High-throughput TCR immunosequencing, statistical association of individual TCRs with disease status, and machine learning were combined to predict cytomegalovirus infection status. A separate validation cohort of 100 to 150 different subjects was used in addition to the roughly 670-subject first cohort. About five DR-DQ haplotypes were treated as single units for association and clustering because of strong linkage in the cohort. An early release covering more than 500 HLA-typed donors comprised about 290 gigabases of sequencing data and roughly 86 million unique TCR sequences. Every discovery cohort repertoire had been produced on one sequencing platform. The genetic ancestry cluster associated with self-reported Caucasian donors included over 65% of the 398 genotyped donors. Overall study results and their limits: When HLA alleles, especially DR and DQ, strongly co-occurred, TCR associations were difficult to assign to individual alleles. Because HLA typing was unavailable for some donors at each locus, only the typed subset was used in association tests. Several of the top co-occurrence clusters appeared to be linked to parvovirus B19, influenza, CMV and Epstein-Barr virus, according to a later analysis. Specific HLA alleles were associated with about 17,000 TCR beta sequences at a false discovery rate of 0.05 in a later analysis. In an earlier analysis of a few hundred of the donors, most TCR beta V segments were observed in productive rearrangements about 87% or about 30% of the time, broadly matching IMGT annotations. A further reported finding was that TCR beta sequences accurately predicted the HLA-A and HLA-B alleles for most subjects in the first cohort. For the cohort, immune exposure information was limited to CMV serostatus. According to a later genetic analysis, donors in an Asian-associated ancestry cluster had fewer N-insertions in productive TCRs than the roughly 700-donor mean. Correlated functional status among segregating V segments might reflect linkage disequilibrium, but an unknown experimental factor could not be ruled out. A later genetic analysis associated a missense DCLRE1C variant with V-gene and J-gene trimming of TCR beta chains, and an independent cohort replicated the association. In vitro tests confirmed that a few of the cytomegalovirus-associated TCR beta chains recognize cytomegalovirus antigens. Only TCR beta chains were sequenced in this cohort, and the absence of alpha or paired-chain data limited detectable features. The 87-base-pair reads could not distinguish some IMGT-functional V segments, including TRBV6-2 and TRBV6-3, so those segments were excluded. Across donors, most TCR sequences were observed very rarely, whereas some public TCRs were present in many individuals. In a later analysis, HLA-associated TCR beta chains were found to be more clonally expanded and to have lower generation probabilities than equally common non-associated chains. The authors suggested that the approach could potentially be extended to other disease states and immunological phenotypes. In a later analysis, TCR association rates were found to vary across HLA loci, with the most associated TCRs seen for DRB1 alleles and the fewest for HLA-C alleles. A group of highly shared sequence variants was considered likely to be a technical artifact of the sequencing pipeline. Most CMV-associated TCR beta chains appeared to be HLA-restricted in a later analysis, and the HLA associations seemed to be driven largely by CMV exposure. Because counts were too low, roughly 16 rarely observed V segments, including chromosome 9 orphons, were left out of the earlier analysis of 500 to 750 of the donors. Presence/absence analyses assumed roughly uniform sequencing depth across donors, an assumption that may not hold. In both the original and validation cohorts, the classifier was reported to diagnose cytomegalovirus status with high specificity and sensitivity. The study gave a list of about 150 TCR beta chains associated with cytomegalovirus.

In total, fewer than 750 healthy bone marrow donors made up the cohort. All cohort members were sampled while nominally healthy, although unrecorded immune exposures were likely present. The donor tested CMV seronegative and was one of the 352 seronegative cohort members. Each donor provided a peripheral blood sample, and peripheral blood mononuclear cells were used for TCR beta sequencing. Genomic DNA was extracted from the blood cell samples with the Qiagen DNeasy Blood Extraction Kit. Library method: the immunoSEQ multiplex PCR assay. For the multiplex PCR, a mixture combining 60 forward primers for TCR Vbeta segments and 13 reverse primers for TCR Jbeta segments was used. The CDR3 region of rearranged TCR beta genes was amplified from genomic DNA with a multiplex PCR assay. On the Illumina HiSeq System, the amplified TCR beta libraries were sequenced as 87-base-pair reads. As for the original processing: A later analysis counted tens of millions of unique TCR beta chains across the 550 to 750 repertoires, and 9.5 million to 11 million of these chains were shared by at least two donors. To remove PCR and sequencing errors, raw reads were error-corrected and collapsed into unique sequences using a nearest-neighbor algorithm that merged closely related sequences. V, D and J gene segments were assigned by aligning CDR3 sequences to IMGT reference sequences. For a sequence to be retained, at least a six-nucleotide match to both a V gene segment and a J gene segment was required. A rearrangement was called productive if the CDR3 had no stop codons and remained in frame with V and J, and every other rearrangement was called non-productive. Following IMGT convention, CDR3 was defined as the stretch from the second conserved V-encoded cysteine to the conserved J-encoded phenylalanine. The earlier analysis of about 610 of the donors excluded sequences that lacked an unambiguous match to a single V gene segment. In an earlier analysis of approximately 610 of the donors, V segments were called functional above 56.7% productive rearrangements and were called segregating when the between-donor standard deviation exceeded 5%. To diagnose cytomegalovirus status from the catalog of TCR beta chain sequences, a statistical classification framework was built. A later analysis assigned V and J genes by comparing TCR nucleotide sequences with IMGT/GENE-DB human TR gene sequences. A later analysis assigned CDR3 sequences and most-parsimonious VDJ recombination scenarios with the TCRdist pipeline. In a later analysis, each TCR beta chain was defined by its CDR3 amino acid sequence together with its V-gene family, and reads lacking a unique V-gene family were excluded. In a later analysis, fewer than 650 highly shared, low-generation-probability nucleotide sequences were removed to address suspected cross-contamination and a sequencing artifact. In a later analysis, a clonal expansion index for each public chain was calculated from normalized within-repertoire ranks of inferred template counts. In a later analysis, generation probabilities were computed with a VDJ recombination model fitted to out-of-frame rearrangements, and the resulting probabilities were checked against IGoR. A later analysis scored TCR-TCR, TCR-HLA and TCR-CMV co-occurrence with hypergeometric tests, applying a repertoire-size bias correction to TCR pairs. False discovery rates were estimated in a later analysis by permuting HLA or CMV assignments 20 times. In a later analysis, co-occurring TCRs were grouped using DBSCAN, with TCRdist sequence similarity added in when clustering inside HLA-allele-positive subsets. For co-occurrence clustering, repertoires with fewer than 30,000 or more than 120,000 public chains were excluded, along with roughly 5 repertoires with anomalous nucleotide sharing. TCRdb limited this immuneACCESS table to in-frame rearrangements with V and J called. A share of clones is missing; checked studies link under half to unresolved V genes, and the rest is unexplained. Clone size and V and J calls were adopted from that table, with D and trimming inferred from the DNA. A total of over 130,000 clones appear in this sample, approximately 65% of them only once. The biggest ten clones account for approximately 6.5% of the sample.

This clone showed up just once. Its antigen is currently not known. Base qualities were left out, and no much larger clone turns up one base away. The CDR3, from cysteine to phenylalanine, totals 14 residues. Of the read, only the CDR3 DNA is kept; its 42 bases are in frame from base 1. CDR1 and CDR2 are read off the germline V gene as MNHEY and SVGAGI. The germline ends are 18 bases apart after V is trimmed by 10 bases and J by 6 bases. The rearrangement combines TRBV6-5 with TRBJ2-2; TRBD1 is possibly the D segment (5 matching bases). Sequencing was done on a sample of PBMCs. This clonotype was obtained from a woman aged 55 to 70 in good health and CMV-seronegative. The nucleotide sequence reads as follows: TGTGCCACCACCCCGCTAAGGGGCCCCGGGGAGCTGTTTTTT. Its product reads: CATTPLRGPGELFF.